This entry lists 14 T cell receptor beta chains sequenced from one sample in a study of T cells in Graves' hyperthyroidism and ophthalmopathy. TCR beta CDR3 regions were amplified from RNA transcripts. First-round RT-PCR of the TCR CDR3 relied on the HTBI primer set. TCRdb re-analysed the multiplex PCR reads in MiXCR, keeping a single row per CDR3 protein. The sample has around 250,000 distinct CDR3 sequences; 13% to 15% are singletons. The sample taken for sequencing was blood. Every receptor here comes from a woman aged 40 to 49 with Graves' hyperthyroidism that later progressed to Graves' ophthalmopathy.

This clonotype was detected many times. J is TRBJ2-7 and V is TRBV28; TRBD1 or TRBD2 may be the D gene (5 bases each). The V gene lost 8 bases and the J gene lost 2 bases, with 16 bases spanning the gap. The CDR3 sequence is 14 residues long. Germline-derived CDR1 and CDR2 are MDHEN and SYDVKM. The CDR3 sequence: CASLTGRLPYEQYF. The CDR3 region has the DNA TGTGCCAGCCTGACGGGACGACTCCCCTACGAGCAGTACTTC.

There are many counts of this clonotype. This chain uses TRBV30 with TRBJ2-7; 8 bases agree with TRBD2. Germline CDR1 GTSNPN, CDR2 SVGIG (reference sequence). The ends lost 0 bases at V and 4 bases at J; junction bases unmatched: 8. The CDR3 runs to 15 residues. The CDR3 spells CAWSVPRPGGYEQYF. The CDR3 DNA reads TGTGCCTGGAGTGTACCCCGGCCGGGAGGGTACGAGCAGTACTTC.

This clonotype came up many times. The chain joins TRBV28 to TRBJ1-1; the match to TRBD1 covers 10 bases. The V gene's germline CDR1 is MDHEN and CDR2 SYDVKM. The V and J ends lost 6 bases and 4 bases, in that order; junction bases with no gene match: 8. The CDR3 extends over 15 amino acids. In DNA, the CDR3 is TGTGCCAGCAGGTATCGACAGGGGGCGATCACTGAAGCTTTCTTT. Translation: CASRYRQGAITEAFF.

This rearrangement joins TRBV10-2 to TRBJ2-2; 10 nucleotides match TRBD2. From germline, CDR1 is WSHSY and CDR2 SAAADI. The V segment lost 10 bases and the J segment 6 bases; nucleotides outside the gene matches: 11. This CDR3 has 15 residues. The CDR3 reads CATSSGLAVPGELFF. CDR3 nucleotide sequence: TGCGCCACCTCATCCGGACTAGCGGTACCCGGGGAGCTGTTTTTT.

This clonotype was seen repeatedly, ten times or more. In DNA form, the CDR3 reads TGTGCCAGCAGTCTAGGGGGAAGCTCTGGAAACACCATATATTTT. Translation: CASSLGGSSGNTIYF. The chain employs TRBV28 and TRBJ1-3; tentative D call: TRBD1 (6 bases). The CDR3 consists of 15 residues. V was cut by 5 bases and J by 0 bases, with 11 bases left in between. Germline V gene sequence: CDR1 MDHEN, CDR2 SYDVKM.

The chain has TRBV27 and TRBJ2-2, with D perhaps TRBD1 (6 bases). The CDR3 has 14 residues. Germline-derived CDR1 and CDR2 are MNHEY and SMNVEV (reference sequence). Trimming cost V 6 bases and J 6 bases, with 14 bases left between them. The CDR3 region is CASSPGHNSGELFF. The CDR3 region has the DNA TGTGCCAGCAGCCCGGGACACAACTCCGGGGAGCTGTTTTTT.

In this sample, this clonotype turned up a few times. CDR3 DNA: TGTGCCAGCACCACCCCCGGGACAGGCGTCGAGACCCAGTACTTC. It translates to CASTTPGTGVETQYF. This rearrangement joins TRBV28 to TRBJ2-5; 8 positions agree with TRBD1. CDR3 size: 15 residues. Germline CDR1 reads MDHEN; CDR2 reads SYDVKM. With V trimmed by 7 bases and J by 5 bases, 12 bases remained unmatched.

This clonotype was seen more than once but under ten times. In DNA, the CDR3 is TGTGCCAGCACCAGGGGCGACAGGGTAACCAATCCCACCGGGGAGCTGTTTTTT. Amino acids: CASTRGDRVTNPTGELFF. The chain has TRBV6-2 or TRBV6-3 and TRBJ2-2; 7 positions match TRBD1. V gave up 7 bases and J gave up 4 bases; unmatched junction bases: 18. Germline V lookup: CDR1 MNHEY, CDR2 SVGEGT. This CDR3 is built from 18 residues.

There are many counts of this clonotype. The chain carries TRBV6-1 and TRBJ2-1, with D perhaps TRBD2 (6 bases). Trimming left V 2 bases short and J 15 bases short, with 20 bases between. This CDR3 is 14 amino acids long. CDR1 MNHNS and CDR2 SASEGT come from the germline V gene. The CDR3 nucleotides are TGTGCCAGCAGTGAAAGTTATGGAGGGAGTTCTGGGTTCTTC. Its protein product is CASSESYGGSSGFF.

This clonotype was detected many times. The rearrangement links TRBV27 to TRBJ2-7; 16 bases map to TRBD2. Germline V gene lookup returns CDR1 MNHEY and CDR2 SMNVEV (reference sequence). V lost 3 bases to trimming and J lost 6 bases; unmatched junction nucleotides: 2. The CDR3 covers 15 residues. For the CDR3, the DNA is TGTGCCAGCAGTTTTGGGACTAGCGGGAGGGGCGAGCAGTACTTC. Its translation: CASSFGTSGRGEQYF.

This clonotype was recorded at least ten times. It is unclear where the CDR3 begins or ends on the DNA, so no DNA is shown, and the CDR3 is as TCRdb lists it. J is TRBJ2-5 and V is TRBV27; the table calls TRBD1, which could not be checked here. CDR1 is MNHEY, CDR2 SMNVEV, per germline (reference sequence). With termini counted, the CDR3 has 13 amino acids. CDR3 sequence: CASSWGTGASLYF.

In its sample, this clonotype was seen a few times. This chain joins TRBV11-2 and TRBJ2-3, with TRBD2 matching over 7 bases. Germline CDR1 and CDR2: SGHAT and FQNNGV. V was clipped by 3 bases and J by 0 bases; unmatched bases: 3. The CDR3 length is 15 residues. The CDR3 protein is CASSFGGGSTDTQYF. The CDR3, as DNA: TGTGCCAGCAGCTTTGGGGGGGGTAGCACAGATACGCAGTATTTT.

In this sample, this clonotype turned up many times. One end of the junction is discordant with germline, which a read error may explain. The chain is built from TRBV6-1 and TRBJ2-7, with 10 bases lining up with TRBD2. The CDR3 contains 15 residues. CDR1 and CDR2 from the germline V gene are MNHNS and SASEGT. DNA for the CDR3: TGTGCCAGCACTGAAATAAGAGCGGGAGGGCGCGAGCAGTACTTC. Its translation is CASTEIRAGGREQYF.

This clonotype was observed at least ten times. The rearrangement uses TRBV20-1 and TRBJ2-3; no clear D gene. The CDR3 is made up of 13 amino acids. CDR1 and CDR2 from the germline V gene are DFQATT and SNEGSKA (reference sequence). Trimming removed 5 bases at V and 2 bases at J, with 11 bases between. The CDR3, as DNA: TGCAGTGCTCCCGGCAGGCCCACAGATACGCAGTATTTT. This sequence encodes CSAPGRPTDTQYF.